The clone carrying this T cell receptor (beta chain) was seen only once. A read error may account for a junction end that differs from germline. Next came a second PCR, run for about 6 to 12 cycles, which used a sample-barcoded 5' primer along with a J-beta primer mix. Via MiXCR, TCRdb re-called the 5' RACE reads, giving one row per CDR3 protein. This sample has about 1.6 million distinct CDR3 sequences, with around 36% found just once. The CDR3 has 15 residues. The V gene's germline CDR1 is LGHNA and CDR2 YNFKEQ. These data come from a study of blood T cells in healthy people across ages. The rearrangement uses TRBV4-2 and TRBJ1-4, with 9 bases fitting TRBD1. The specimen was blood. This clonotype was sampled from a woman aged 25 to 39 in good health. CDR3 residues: CTSSQIQGANEKLFF. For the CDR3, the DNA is TGTACCAGCAGCCAAATACAGGGGGCGAATGAAAAACTGTTTTTT.